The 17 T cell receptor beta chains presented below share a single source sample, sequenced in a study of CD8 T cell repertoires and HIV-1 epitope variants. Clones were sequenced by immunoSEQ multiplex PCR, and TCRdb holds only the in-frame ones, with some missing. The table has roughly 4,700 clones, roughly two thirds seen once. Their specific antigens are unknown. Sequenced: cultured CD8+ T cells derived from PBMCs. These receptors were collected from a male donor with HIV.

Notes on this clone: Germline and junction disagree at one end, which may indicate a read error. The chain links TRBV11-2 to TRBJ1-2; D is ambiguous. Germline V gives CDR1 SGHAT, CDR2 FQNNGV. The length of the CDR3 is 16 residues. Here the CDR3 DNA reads TGCGCCAGCAGCCAAGATCCCGTCGAACTCGACTATGGCTACACCTTC. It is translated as CASSQDPVELDYGYTF.

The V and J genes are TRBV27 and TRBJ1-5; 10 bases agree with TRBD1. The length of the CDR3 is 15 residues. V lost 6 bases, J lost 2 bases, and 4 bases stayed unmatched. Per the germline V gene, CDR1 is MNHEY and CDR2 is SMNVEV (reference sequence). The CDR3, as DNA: TGTGCCAGCAGGGACGGACAGGGGGGCAATCAGCCCCAGCATTTT. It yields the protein CASRDGQGGNQPQHF.

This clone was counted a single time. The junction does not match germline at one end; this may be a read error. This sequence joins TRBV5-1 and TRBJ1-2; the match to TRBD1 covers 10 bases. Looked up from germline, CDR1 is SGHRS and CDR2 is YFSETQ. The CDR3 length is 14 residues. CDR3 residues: CASSDPGTGVLGAF. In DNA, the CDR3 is TGTGCCAGCAGCGATCCCGGGACAGGGGTCCTCGGTGCCTTC.

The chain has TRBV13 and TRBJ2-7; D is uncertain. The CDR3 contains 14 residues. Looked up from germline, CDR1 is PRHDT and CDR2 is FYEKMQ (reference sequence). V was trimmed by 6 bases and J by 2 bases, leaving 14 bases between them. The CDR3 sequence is CASSSDVSAYEQYF. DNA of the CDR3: TGTGCCAGCAGTTCAGATGTCTCGGCCTACGAGCAGTACTTC.

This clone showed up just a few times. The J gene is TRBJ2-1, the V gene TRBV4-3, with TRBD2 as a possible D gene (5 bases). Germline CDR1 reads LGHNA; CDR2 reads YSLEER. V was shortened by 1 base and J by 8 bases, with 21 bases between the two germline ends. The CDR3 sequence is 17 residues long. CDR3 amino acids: CASSQAPLPLDLDEQFF. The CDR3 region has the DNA TGCGCCAGCAGCCAAGCCCCCCTACCACTAGATCTAGATGAGCAGTTCTTC.

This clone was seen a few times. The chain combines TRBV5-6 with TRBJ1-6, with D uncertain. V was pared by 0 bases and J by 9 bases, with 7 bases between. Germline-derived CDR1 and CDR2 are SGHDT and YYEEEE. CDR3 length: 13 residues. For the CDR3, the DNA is TGTGCCAGCAGCTTGGGTGCGGTTTCACCCCTCCACTTT. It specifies CASSLGAVSPLHF. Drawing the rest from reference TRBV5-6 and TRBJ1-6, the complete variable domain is DAGVTQSPTHLIKTRGQQVTLRCSPKSGHDTVSWYQQALGQGPQFIFQYYEEEERQRGNFPDRFSGHQFPNYSSELNVNALLLGDSALYLCASSLGAVSPLHFGNGTRLTVT.

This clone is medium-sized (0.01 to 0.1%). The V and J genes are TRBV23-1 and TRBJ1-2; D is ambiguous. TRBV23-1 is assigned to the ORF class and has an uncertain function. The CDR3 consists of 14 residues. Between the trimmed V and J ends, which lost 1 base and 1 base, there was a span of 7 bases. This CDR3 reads CASSQWRLNYGYTF. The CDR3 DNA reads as TGCGCCAGCAGTCAATGGAGGCTTAACTATGGCTACACCTTC.

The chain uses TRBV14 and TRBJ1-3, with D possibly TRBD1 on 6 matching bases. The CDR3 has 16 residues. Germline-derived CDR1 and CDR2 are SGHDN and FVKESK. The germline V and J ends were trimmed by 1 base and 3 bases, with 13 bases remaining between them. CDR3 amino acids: CASSQGKTGLGNTIYF. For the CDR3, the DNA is TGTGCCAGCAGCCAAGGAAAAACAGGGCTTGGAAACACCATATATTTT.

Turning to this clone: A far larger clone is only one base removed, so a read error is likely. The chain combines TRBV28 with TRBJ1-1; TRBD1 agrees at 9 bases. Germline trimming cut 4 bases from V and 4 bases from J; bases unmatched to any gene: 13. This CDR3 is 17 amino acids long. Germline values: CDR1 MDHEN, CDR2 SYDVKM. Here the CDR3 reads CASSSPWTGVISTEAFF. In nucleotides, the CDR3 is TGTGCCAGCAGTTCCCCCTGGACAGGGGTGATTTCCACTGAAGCTTTCTTT.

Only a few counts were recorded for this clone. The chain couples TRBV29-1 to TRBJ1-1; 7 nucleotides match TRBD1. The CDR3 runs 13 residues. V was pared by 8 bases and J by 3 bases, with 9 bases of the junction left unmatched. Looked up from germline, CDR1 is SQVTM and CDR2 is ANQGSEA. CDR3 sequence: CSIKTGIDTEAFF. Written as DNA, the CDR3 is TGCAGCATCAAGACAGGGATAGACACTGAAGCTTTCTTT. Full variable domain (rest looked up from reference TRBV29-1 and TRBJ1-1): SAVISQKPSRDICQRGTSLTIQCQVDSQVTMMFWYRQQPGQSLTLIATANQGSEATYESGFVIDKFPISRPNLTFSTLTVSNMSPEDSSIYLCSIKTGIDTEAFFGQGTRLTVV.

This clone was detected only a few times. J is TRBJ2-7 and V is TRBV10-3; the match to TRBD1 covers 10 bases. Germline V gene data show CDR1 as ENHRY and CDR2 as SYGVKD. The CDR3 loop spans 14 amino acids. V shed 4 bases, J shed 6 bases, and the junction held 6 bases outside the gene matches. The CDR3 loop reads CAISVGGQGGEQYF. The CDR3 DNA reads TGTGCCATCAGTGTGGGAGGACAGGGGGGCGAGCAGTACTTC.

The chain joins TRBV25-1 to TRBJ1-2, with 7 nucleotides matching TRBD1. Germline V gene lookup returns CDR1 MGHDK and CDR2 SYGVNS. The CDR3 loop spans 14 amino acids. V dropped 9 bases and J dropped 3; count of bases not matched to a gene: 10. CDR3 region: CASFSSGTDYGYTF. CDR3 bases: TGTGCCAGTTTTTCATCCGGGACAGACTATGGCTACACCTTC.

CDR3 in amino acids: CASSATGGDSYEQFF. CDR3 DNA sequence: TGTGCCAGCAGTGCCACAGGGGGCGACTCATATGAGCAGTTCTTC. The rearrangement links TRBV28 to TRBJ2-1; TRBD1 aligns across 9 bases. This CDR3 comprises 15 residues. With V trimmed by 5 bases and J by 8 bases, 10 bases remained unmatched. Germline lookup yields CDR1 MDHEN and CDR2 SYDVKM.

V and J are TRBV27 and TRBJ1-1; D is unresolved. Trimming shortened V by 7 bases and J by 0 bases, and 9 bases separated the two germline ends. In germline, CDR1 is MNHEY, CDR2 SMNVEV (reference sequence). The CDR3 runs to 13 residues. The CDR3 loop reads CASTGQVNTEAFF. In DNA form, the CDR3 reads TGTGCCAGCACTGGGCAGGTGAACACTGAAGCTTTCTTT.

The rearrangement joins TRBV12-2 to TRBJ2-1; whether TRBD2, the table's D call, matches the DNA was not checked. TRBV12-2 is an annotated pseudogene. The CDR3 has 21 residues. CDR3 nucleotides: TGTGCAAGTCGCCCAGAGCCCAGACTAGCGGGGGATTCCCCTCCTTACAATGAGCAGTTCTTC. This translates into CASRPEPRLAGDSPPYNEQFF.

CDR3 in amino acids: CASSLILGQGSTGELFF. The CDR3 DNA reads as TGTGCCAGCAGTTTAATTCTGGGACAGGGGAGCACCGGGGAGCTGTTTTTT. The chain employs TRBV28 and TRBJ2-2, with 10 bases aligning to TRBD1. The CDR3 is 17 amino acids. Germline lookup yields CDR1 MDHEN and CDR2 SYDVKM. Trimming cost V 2 bases and J 4 bases; bases outside gene matches: 7. Full variable domain (rest looked up from reference TRBV28 and TRBJ2-2): DVKVTQSSRYLVKRTGEKVFLECVQDMDHENMFWYRQDPGLGLRLIYFSYDVKMKEKGDIPEGYSVSREKKERFSLILESASTNQTSMYLCASSLILGQGSTGELFFGEGSRLTVL.

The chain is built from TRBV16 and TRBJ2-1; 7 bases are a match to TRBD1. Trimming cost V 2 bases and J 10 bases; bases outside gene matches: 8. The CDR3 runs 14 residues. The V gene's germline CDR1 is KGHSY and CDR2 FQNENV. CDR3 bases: TGTGCCAGCAGCCAACTCGGGCTAGGGGGCGAGCAGTTCTTC. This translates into CASSQLGLGGEQFF.